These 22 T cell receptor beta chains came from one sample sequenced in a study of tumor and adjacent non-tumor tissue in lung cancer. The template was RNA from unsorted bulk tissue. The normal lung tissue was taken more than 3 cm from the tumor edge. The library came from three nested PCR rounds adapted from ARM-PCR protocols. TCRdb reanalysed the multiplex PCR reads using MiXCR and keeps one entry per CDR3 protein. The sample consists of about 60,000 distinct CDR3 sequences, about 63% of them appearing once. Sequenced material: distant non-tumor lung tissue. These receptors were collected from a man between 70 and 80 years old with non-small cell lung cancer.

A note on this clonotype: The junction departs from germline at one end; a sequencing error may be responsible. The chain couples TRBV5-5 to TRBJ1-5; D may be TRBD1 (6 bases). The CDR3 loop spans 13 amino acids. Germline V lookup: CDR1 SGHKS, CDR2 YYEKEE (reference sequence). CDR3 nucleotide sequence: TGTGCTAGCAGTATCACAGGGCTTCAGCCCCAGCATTTT. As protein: CASSITGLQPQHF.

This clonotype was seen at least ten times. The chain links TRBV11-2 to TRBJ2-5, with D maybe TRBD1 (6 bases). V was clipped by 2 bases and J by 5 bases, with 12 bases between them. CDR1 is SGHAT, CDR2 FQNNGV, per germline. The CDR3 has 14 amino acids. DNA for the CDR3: TGTGCCAGCAGCTTAATAAGGGGGAAGGAGACCCAGTACTTC. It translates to CASSLIRGKETQYF.

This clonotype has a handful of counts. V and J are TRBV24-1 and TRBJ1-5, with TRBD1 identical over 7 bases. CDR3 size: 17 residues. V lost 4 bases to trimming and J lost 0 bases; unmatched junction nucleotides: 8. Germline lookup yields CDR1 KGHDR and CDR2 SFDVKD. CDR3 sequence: CATSDQSGQSSNQPQHF. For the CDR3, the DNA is TGTGCCACCAGTGACCAATCGGGACAGTCTAGCAATCAGCCCCAGCATTTT.

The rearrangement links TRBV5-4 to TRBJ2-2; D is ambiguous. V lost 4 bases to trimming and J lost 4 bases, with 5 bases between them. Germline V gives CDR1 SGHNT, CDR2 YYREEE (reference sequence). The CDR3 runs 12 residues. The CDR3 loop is CASSTFTGELFF. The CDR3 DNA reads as TGTGCCAGCAGCACATTCACCGGGGAGCTGTTTTTT.

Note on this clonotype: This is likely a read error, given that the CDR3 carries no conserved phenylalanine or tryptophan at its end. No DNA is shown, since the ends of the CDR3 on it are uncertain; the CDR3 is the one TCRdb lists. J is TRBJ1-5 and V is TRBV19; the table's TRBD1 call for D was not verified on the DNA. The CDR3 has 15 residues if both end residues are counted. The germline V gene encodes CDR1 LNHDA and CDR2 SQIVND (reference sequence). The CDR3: CASTETGASNQPQHS.

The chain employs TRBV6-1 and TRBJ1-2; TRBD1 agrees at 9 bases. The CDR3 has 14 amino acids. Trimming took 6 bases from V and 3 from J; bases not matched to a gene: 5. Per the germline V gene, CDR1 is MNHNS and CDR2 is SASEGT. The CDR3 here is CASSYRDRDYGYTF. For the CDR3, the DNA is TGTGCCAGCAGCTACCGGGACAGGGACTATGGCTACACCTTC.

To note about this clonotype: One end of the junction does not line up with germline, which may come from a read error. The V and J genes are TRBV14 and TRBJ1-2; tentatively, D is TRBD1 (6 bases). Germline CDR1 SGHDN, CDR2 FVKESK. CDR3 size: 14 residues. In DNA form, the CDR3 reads TGTGTCAGCAGTCGAAGGGGGGTTATTTATGGCTACACCTTC. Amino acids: CVSSRRGVIYGYTF.

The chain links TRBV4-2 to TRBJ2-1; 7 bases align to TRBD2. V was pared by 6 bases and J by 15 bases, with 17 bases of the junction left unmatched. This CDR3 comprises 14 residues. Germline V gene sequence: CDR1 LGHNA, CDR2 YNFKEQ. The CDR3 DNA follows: TGTGCCAGCAGTCAAAACTTAGGCGGGGGATGTCGGTTCTTC. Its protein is CASSQNLGGGCRFF.

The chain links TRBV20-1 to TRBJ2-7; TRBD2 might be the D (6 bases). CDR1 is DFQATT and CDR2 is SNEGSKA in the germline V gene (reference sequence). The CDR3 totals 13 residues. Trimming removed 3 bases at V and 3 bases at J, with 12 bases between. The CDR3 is CSASARDRYEQYF. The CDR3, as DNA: TGCAGTGCTAGTGCGCGGGACCGCTACGAGCAGTACTTC.

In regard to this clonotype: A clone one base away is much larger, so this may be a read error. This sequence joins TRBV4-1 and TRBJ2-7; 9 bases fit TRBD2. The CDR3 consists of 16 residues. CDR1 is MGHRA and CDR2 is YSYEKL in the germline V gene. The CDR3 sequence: CASRQDYAGGSYEQYF. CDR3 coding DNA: TGCGCCAGCAGACAAGATTACGCGGGGGGGTCTTACGAGCAGTACTTC.

The CDR3 DNA sequence: TGCGCCAGCAGTGCCACTACCGGGAGTGAAGAGTTCTTC. Residues: CASSATTGSEEFF. The chain links TRBV10-2 to TRBJ2-1; perhaps TRBD2 as D (6 bases). The CDR3 runs to 13 residues. Per germline, CDR1 WSHSY and CDR2 SAAADI. V was shortened by 4 bases and J by 14 bases, with 18 bases between the two germline ends.

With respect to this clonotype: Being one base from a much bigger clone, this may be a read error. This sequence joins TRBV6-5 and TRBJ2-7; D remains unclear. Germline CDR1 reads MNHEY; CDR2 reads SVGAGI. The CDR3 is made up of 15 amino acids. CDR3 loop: CARSYSGVASYEQYF. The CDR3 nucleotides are TGTGCCCGCAGTTACTCTGGCGTGGCATCCTACGAGCAGTACTTC.

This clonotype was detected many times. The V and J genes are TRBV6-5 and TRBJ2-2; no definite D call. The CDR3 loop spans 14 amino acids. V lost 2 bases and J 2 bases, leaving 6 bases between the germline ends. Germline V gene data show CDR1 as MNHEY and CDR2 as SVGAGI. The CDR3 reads CASSYRVNTGELFF. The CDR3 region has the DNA TGTGCCAGCAGTTACAGGGTCAACACCGGGGAGCTGTTTTTT.

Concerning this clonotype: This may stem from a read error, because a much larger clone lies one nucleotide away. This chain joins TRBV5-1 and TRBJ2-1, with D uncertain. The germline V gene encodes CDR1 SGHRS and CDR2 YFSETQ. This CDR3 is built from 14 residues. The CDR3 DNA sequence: TGCGCCGGCAGCTTGGCGGCCCTGAACGATGAGCAGTTCTTC. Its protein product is CAGSLAALNDEQFF. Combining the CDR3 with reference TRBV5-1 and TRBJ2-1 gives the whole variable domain KAGVTQTPRYLIKTRGQQVTLSCSPISGHRSVSWYQQTPGQGLQFLFEYFSETQRNKGNFPGRFSGRQFSNSRSEMNVSTLELGDSALYLCAGSLAALNDEQFFGPGTRLTVL.

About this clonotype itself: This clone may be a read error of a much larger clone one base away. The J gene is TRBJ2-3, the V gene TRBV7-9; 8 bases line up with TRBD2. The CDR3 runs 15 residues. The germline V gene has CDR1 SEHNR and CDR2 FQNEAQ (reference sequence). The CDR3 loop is CASSLSGGSTETQYF. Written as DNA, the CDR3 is TGTGCCAGCAGCTTGAGCGGGGGTAGCACAGAAACGCAGTATTTT.

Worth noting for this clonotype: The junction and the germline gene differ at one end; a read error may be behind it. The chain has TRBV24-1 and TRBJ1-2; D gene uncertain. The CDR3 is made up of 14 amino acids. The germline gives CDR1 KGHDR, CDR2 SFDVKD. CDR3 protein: CATSGVVELDGCTF. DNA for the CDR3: TGTGCCACCAGTGGGGTAGTGGAATTGGATGGCTGCACCTTC.

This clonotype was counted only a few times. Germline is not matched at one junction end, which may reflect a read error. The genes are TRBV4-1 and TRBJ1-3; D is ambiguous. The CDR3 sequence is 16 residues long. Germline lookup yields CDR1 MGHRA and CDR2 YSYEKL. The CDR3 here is CASSQVYPISGDTIYF. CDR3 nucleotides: TGCGCCAGCAGCCAAGTATACCCGATCTCTGGAGACACCATATATTTT.

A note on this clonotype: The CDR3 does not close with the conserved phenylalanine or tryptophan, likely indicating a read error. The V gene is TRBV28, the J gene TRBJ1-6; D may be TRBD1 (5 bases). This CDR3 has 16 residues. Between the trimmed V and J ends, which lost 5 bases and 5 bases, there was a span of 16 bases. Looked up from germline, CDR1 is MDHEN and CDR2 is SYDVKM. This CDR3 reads CASSPGAGNNNSPLHL. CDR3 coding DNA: TGTGCCAGCAGTCCCGGGGCAGGGAACAATAATTCACCCCTCCACTTA.

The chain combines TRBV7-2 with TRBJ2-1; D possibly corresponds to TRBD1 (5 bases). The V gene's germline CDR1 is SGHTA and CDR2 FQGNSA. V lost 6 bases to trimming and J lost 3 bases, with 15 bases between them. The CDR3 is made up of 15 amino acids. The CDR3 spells CASRKVGQIYNEQFF. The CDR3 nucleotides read TGTGCCAGCAGGAAGGTGGGGCAAATCTACAATGAGCAGTTCTTC.

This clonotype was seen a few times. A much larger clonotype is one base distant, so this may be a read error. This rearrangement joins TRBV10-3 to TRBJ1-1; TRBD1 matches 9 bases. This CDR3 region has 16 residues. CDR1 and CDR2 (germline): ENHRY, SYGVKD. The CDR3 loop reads CAVRTTTGGMNTEAFF. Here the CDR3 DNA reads TGTGCCGTCAGGACTACGACAGGGGGGATGAACACTGAAGCTTTCTTT.

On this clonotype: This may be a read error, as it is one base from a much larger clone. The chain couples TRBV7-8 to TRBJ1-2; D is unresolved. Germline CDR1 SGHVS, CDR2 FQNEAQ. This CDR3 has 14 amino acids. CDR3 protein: CATSREGPNYGYTF. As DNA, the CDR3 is TGTGCCACCAGCCGCGAGGGCCCTAACTATGGCTACACCTTC. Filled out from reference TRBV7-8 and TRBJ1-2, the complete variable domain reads GAGVSQSPRYKVAKRGQDVALRCDPISGHVSLFWYQQALGQGPEFLTYFQNEAQLDKSGLPSDRFFAERPEGSVSTLKIQRTQQEDSAVYLCATSREGPNYGYTFGSGTRLTVV.

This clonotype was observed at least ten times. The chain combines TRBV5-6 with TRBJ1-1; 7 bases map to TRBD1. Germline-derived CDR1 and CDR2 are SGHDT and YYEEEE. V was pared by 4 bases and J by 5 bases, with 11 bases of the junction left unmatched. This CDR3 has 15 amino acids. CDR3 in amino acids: CASSDGGTAGTEAFF. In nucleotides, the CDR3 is TGTGCCAGCAGCGATGGAGGGACAGCGGGAACTGAAGCTTTCTTT.